The rows below give T cell receptor beta chains drawn from one sample of a study of Ad26.COV2.S vaccination and SARS-CoV-2 variants. Generated by immunoSEQ multiplex PCR, the TCRdb table keeps only in-frame clones and is missing some. The data hold around 500,000 clones, with roughly nine tenths observed a single time. The sample here was peripheral blood, taken in a trial of Ad26.COV2.S vaccine versus placebo. These receptor sequences come from a person aged 18 to 65 who received the Ad26.COV2.S COVID-19 vaccine or a placebo. Each CDR3 is given with its conserved first and last residue. A D gene is named only where the DNA matches it firmly. Expanded clones get a size class; other rows say once, few or many, or leave the size out.

- | TRBJ2-5 | - | TRBV6-1 | CASSEETVTRETQYF | TGTGCCAGCAGTGAAGAGACAGTAACTCGAGAGACCCAGTACTTC
- | TRBJ1-1 | - | TRBV11-2 | CASSQRNTEAFF | TGTGCCAGCAGCCAACGGAACACTGAAGCTTTCTTT
- | TRBJ1-5 | - | TRBV6-5 | CASSYSSNQPQHF | TGTGCCAGCAGTTACTCGTCCAATCAGCCCCAGCATTTT
TRBD1 | TRBJ2-7 | - | TRBV10-3 | CAISDFGQGGHYEQYF | TGTGCCATCAGTGACTTTGGACAGGGGGGTCACTACGAGCAGTACTTC
- | TRBJ1-2 | - | TRBV2 | CASIQDIRPYGYTF | TGTGCCAGCATACAGGACATCCGGCCCTATGGCTACACCTTC
- | TRBJ1-1 | - | TRBV29-1 | CSVGRKRETRGTEAFF | TGCAGCGTTGGAAGGAAGAGGGAGACAAGGGGCACTGAAGCTTTCTTT
TRBD1 | TRBJ1-2 | once | TRBV7-2 | CASSPDRANGYTF | TGTGCCAGCAGTCCAGACAGGGCTAATGGCTACACCTTC
TRBD1 | TRBJ1-3 | once | TRBV29-1 | CSATGGLAGNTIYF | TGCAGCGCTACAGGGGGCCTGGCTGGAAACACCATATATTTT
- | TRBJ2-7 | once | TRBV29-1 | CSVKTPLAQRQYF | TGCAGCGTTAAGACACCGCTAGCGCAGCGGCAGTACTTC
- | TRBJ2-5 | - | TRBV7-3 | CASAVQETQYF | TGTGCCAGCGCTGTCCAAGAGACCCAGTACTTC
TRBD2 | TRBJ2-1 | - | TRBV9 | CASSVGLAGSSYNEQFF | TGTGCCAGCAGCGTAGGACTAGCGGGAAGCTCCTACAATGAGCAGTTCTTC
- | TRBJ2-5 | - | TRBV19 | CASSIGETRRETQYF | TGTGCCAGTAGTATAGGAGAAACCAGAAGGGAGACCCAGTACTTC
- | TRBJ2-5 | - | TRBV11-2 | CASSFGTQETQYF | TGTGCCAGCAGCTTCGGTACCCAAGAGACCCAGTACTTC
- | TRBJ1-2 | - | TRBV9 | CASSPIPGQYGYTF | TGTGCCAGCAGCCCCATCCCCGGACAGTATGGCTACACCTTC
- | TRBJ2-1 | - | TRBV24-1 | CATSPTGTGEQFF | TGTGCCACCAGTCCGACCGGGACTGGAGAGCAGTTCTTC
- | TRBJ2-3 | - | TRBV7-9 | CASSLAQASDTQYF | TGTGCCAGCAGCTTAGCGCAGGCTTCAGATACGCAGTATTTT
TRBD1 | TRBJ1-5 | few | TRBV28 | CASRRDRESNQPQHF | TGTGCCAGCAGAAGGGACAGGGAAAGCAATCAGCCCCAGCATTTT
- | TRBJ2-7 | - | TRBV18 | CASSPNRDSRSYEQYF | TGTGCCAGCTCACCCAACAGGGACTCCAGATCCTACGAGCAGTACTTC
- | TRBJ1-1 | - | TRBV6-6 | CASSYQGRDTEAFF | TGTGCCAGCAGTTACCAGGGTCGGGACACTGAAGCTTTCTTT
- | TRBJ2-1 | - | TRBV9 | CASRSGTGLRGRLEQFF | TGTGCCAGCCGTTCCGGTACGGGACTCCGGGGGAGGTTGGAGCAGTTCTTC
TRBD1 | TRBJ2-1 | - | TRBV18 | CASSPATGGSYNEQFF | TGTGCCAGCTCACCAGCGACAGGGGGGTCCTACAATGAGCAGTTCTTC
- | TRBJ2-7 | - | TRBV7-9 | CASSLVYSGEQYF | TGTGCCAGCAGCTTAGTATATTCGGGCGAGCAGTACTTC
- | TRBJ1-5 | once | TRBV19 | CASSIPVSGSQPQHF | TGTGCCAGTAGTATTCCAGTGAGTGGGTCTCAGCCCCAGCATTTT
- | TRBJ1-5 | - | TRBV6-2/TRBV6-3 | CASSYRQSNQPQHF | TGTGCCAGCAGTTACCGACAGAGCAATCAGCCCCAGCATTTT
- | TRBJ2-2 | - | TRBV9 | CASSYTVKTGELFF | TGTGCCAGCAGCTACACCGTTAAAACCGGGGAGCTGTTTTTT
- | TRBJ2-3 | - | TRBV4-2 | CASSQGPGEADTQYF | TGTGCCAGCAGCCAAGGGCCGGGGGAGGCAGATACGCAGTATTTT
- | TRBJ1-2 | - | TRBV6-5 | CASSFGETPDYGYTF | TGTGCCAGCAGTTTTGGGGAGACCCCCGACTATGGCTACACCTTC
- | TRBJ2-7 | - | TRBV3-1/TRBV3-2 | CASGSYEQYF | TGTGCCAGCGGGTCCTACGAGCAGTACTTC
- | TRBJ2-5 | - | TRBV2 | CASIGGEETQYF | TGTGCCAGCATAGGCGGGGAGGAGACCCAGTACTTC
- | TRBJ1-2 | - | TRBV7-9 | CASSLGSGLNYGYTF | TGTGCCAGCAGCTTAGGATCGGGCCTCAACTATGGCTACACCTTC
TRBD1 | TRBJ1-2 | - | TRBV19 | CASRGQGDYGYTF | TGTGCCAGTAGAGGACAGGGGGACTATGGCTACACCTTC
- | TRBJ1-1 | - | TRBV19 | CASSIGPISTEAFF | TGTGCCAGTAGTATTGGTCCAATCAGCACTGAAGCTTTCTTT
- | TRBJ1-2 | - | TRBV7-2 | CASSSPLGNYGYTF | TGTGCCAGCAGCTCACCTCTGGGGAACTATGGCTACACCTTC
- | TRBJ2-2 | - | TRBV14 | CASSQRARTGELFF | TGTGCCAGCAGCCAAAGGGCCCGCACCGGGGAGCTGTTTTTT
TRBD1 | TRBJ1-1 | - | TRBV30 | CAWRAGTANTEAFF | TGTGCCTGGAGGGCCGGGACAGCGAACACTGAAGCTTTCTTT
TRBD2 | TRBJ2-5 | - | TRBV10-2 | CASSGTSGRAKETQYF | TGCGCCAGCAGTGGGACTAGCGGGAGGGCCAAAGAGACCCAGTACTTC
- | TRBJ1-2 | - | TRBV18 | CASSPRTRDGYTF | TGTGCCAGCTCACCACGGACAAGGGATGGCTACACCTTC
- | TRBJ2-1 | - | TRBV7-9 | CASSLGVGSDNEQFF | TGTGCCAGCAGCTTAGGAGTGGGGTCCGACAATGAGCAGTTCTTC
- | TRBJ2-3 | few | TRBV5-1 | CASSFTGTYTDTQYF | TGCGCCAGCAGCTTTACCGGGACGTACACAGATACGCAGTATTTT
- | TRBJ2-1 | - | TRBV20-1 | CSAPSGPKQFF | TGCAGTGCTCCAAGCGGCCCAAAGCAGTTCTTC
- | TRBJ1-1 | once | TRBV4-1 | CASLGAPPNTEAFF | TGCGCCAGCCTCGGGGCCCCGCCGAACACTGAAGCTTTCTTT
- | TRBJ1-2 | - | TRBV19 | CASSILGASGYGYTF | TGTGCCAGTAGTATATTAGGTGCCTCCGGCTATGGCTACACCTTC